This entry concerns a single T cell receptor beta chain. This CDR3 is 15 amino acids long. The V gene end was trimmed by 4 bases and the J gene end by 0 bases; junction bases not matched to a gene: 3. Germline CDR1 reads SGHTA; CDR2 reads FQGNSA. Preparing the TCRbeta library involved the use of unique molecular identifiers. TCRdb re-called the PCR reads with MiXCR, one entry per CDR3 protein. The sample holds roughly 120,000 distinct CDR3 sequences, about 23% seen once. The data stem from a study of T-cell reconstitution after alpha-beta-depleted transplantation in children. The genes are TRBV7-2 and TRBJ1-3; 7 bases map to TRBD1. Sequences were derived from PBMCs, mostly from graft donor cells, sampled 180 days after TCRalphabeta/CD19-depleted stem cell transplant. The clonotype was recovered from a male patient between 2 and 9 years old who had a stem cell transplant for chronic granulomatous disease, so the T cells may come from the graft donor. CDR3 DNA: TGTGCCAGCAGCTGGACAGGTAGCTCTGGAAACACCATATATTTT. Protein sequence: CASSWTGSSGNTIYF.